This T cell receptor (beta chain) stems from a study of blood T cell repertoires in COVID-19. Trimming pared 1 base from V and 4 bases from J, leaving 14 bases between. The length of the CDR3 is 15 residues. Per germline, CDR1 SQVTM and CDR2 ANQGSEA. The repertoire was sequenced with immunoSEQ multiplex PCR; TCRdb's copy has only in-frame clones and lacks some. The table records some 200,000 clones, roughly nine tenths of them present only once. The sequenced sample was peripheral blood. This sequence was found in a man between 65 and 80 years old with acute or convalescent COVID-19. This chain uses TRBV29-1 with TRBJ2-1; TRBD2 might be the D (5 bases). CDR3 coding DNA: TGCAGCGTTGAAGGCTTTGCGGGCCTATACAATGAGCAGTTCTTC. Translation: CSVEGFAGLYNEQFF.